This TCR beta chain comes out of a study of tumor-infiltrating lymphocytes in primary liver carcinoma. Co-extracting RNA and DNA was done with roughly 17-34 mg of unsorted bulk tissue as input. Surgical resection was used to treat these primary liver carcinoma patients. Notes on the study in general: Tumor region pairs outstripped tumor-adjacent and tumor-blood pairs in overlap. Top-250-clone fractions were significantly higher in tumors than in blood (p = 0.039).

This clonotype came up once. The antigen is not known. One junction end disagrees with the germline gene, perhaps due to a read error. A primer matching the constant region was used to make TCR beta cDNA from 500 to 650 ng of total RNA. Three nested multiplex PCR rounds, a slightly modified ARM-PCR method, built the TCR beta libraries. Primers for the first two PCR rounds were TRBV1-TRBV30 forward primers and a C-beta reverse primer (10 cycles per round). One entry per CDR3 protein results from TCRdb running MiXCR on the multiplex PCR reads. The data contain about 84,000 distinct CDR3 sequences, around 70% of them singletons. Germline CDR1 and CDR2: PRHDT and FYEKMQ (reference sequence). This CDR3 is 14 amino acids long.

Sequenced: liver tumor tissue from sampling region 1. Subset noted: tumor region T1, superior pole. J is TRBJ1-5 and V is TRBV13; 9 bases agree with TRBD1. The DNA end favors TRBJ2-3, so the J call may be wrong. The sequence came from a man aged 40-49 years with primary liver carcinoma and hepatitis B virus infection. The CDR3 nucleotides are TGTACCAGCAGCTTAGGGGACAGGGATCAGCCCCAGTATTTT. Protein sequence: CTSSLGDRDQPQYF.